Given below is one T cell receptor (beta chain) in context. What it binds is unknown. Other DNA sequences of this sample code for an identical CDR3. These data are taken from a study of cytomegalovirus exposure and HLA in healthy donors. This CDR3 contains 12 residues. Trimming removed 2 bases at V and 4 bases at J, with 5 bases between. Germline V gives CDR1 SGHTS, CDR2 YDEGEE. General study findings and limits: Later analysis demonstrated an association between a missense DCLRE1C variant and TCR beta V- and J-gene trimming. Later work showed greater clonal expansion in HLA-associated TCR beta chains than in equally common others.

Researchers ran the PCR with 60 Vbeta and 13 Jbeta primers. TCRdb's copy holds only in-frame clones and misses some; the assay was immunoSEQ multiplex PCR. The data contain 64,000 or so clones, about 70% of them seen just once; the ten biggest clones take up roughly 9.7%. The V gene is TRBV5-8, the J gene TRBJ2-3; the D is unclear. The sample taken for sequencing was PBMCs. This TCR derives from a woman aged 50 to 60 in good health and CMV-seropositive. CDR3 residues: CASSLRADTQYF. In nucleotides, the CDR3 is TGTGCCAGCAGCTTACGAGCAGATACGCAGTATTTT.